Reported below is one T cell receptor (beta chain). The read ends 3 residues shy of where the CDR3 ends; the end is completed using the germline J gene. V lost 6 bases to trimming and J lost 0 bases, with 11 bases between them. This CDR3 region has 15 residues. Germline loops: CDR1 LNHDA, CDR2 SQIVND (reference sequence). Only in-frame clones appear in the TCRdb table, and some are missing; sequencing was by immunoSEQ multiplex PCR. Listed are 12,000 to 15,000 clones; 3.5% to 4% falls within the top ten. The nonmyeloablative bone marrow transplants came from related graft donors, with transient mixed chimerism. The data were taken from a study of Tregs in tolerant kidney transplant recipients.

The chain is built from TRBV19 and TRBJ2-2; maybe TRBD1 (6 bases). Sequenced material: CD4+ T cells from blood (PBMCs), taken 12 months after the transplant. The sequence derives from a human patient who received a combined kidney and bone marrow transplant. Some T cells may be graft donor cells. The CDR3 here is CASRRGHPNTGELFF. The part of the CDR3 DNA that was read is TGTGCCAGTAGGAGGGGACACCCGAACACCGGGGAG.